One and the same sample provided the 4 T cell receptor beta chains below, sequenced in a study of blood T cell repertoires in COVID-19. Here immunoSEQ multiplex PCR was the method, and the copy in TCRdb shows in-frame clones only, minus some. Of around 72,000 clones in the sample, about 87% are singletons; the top ten hold over 6%. The sample taken for sequencing was peripheral blood. The origin of the receptors is a woman aged 70-85 years with acute or convalescent COVID-19.

The chain employs TRBV6-5 and TRBJ2-1, with D maybe TRBD2 (7 bases). The CDR3 consists of 14 residues. V was trimmed by 10 bases and J by 3 bases, leaving 16 bases between them. Per the germline V gene, CDR1 is MNHEY and CDR2 is SVGAGI. As DNA, the CDR3 is TGTGCCACCCAGCCGGGGGGCAACTACAATGAGCAGTTCTTC. It yields the protein CATQPGGNYNEQFF.

The chain carries TRBV7-9 and TRBJ2-3; 7 bases match TRBD1. J lost 1 base, V lost 5 bases, and 3 bases had no gene match. The CDR3 loop spans 14 amino acids. Germline-derived CDR1 and CDR2 are SEHNR and FQNEAQ (reference sequence). The CDR3 DNA reads as TGTGCCAGCAGCCCACAGGGGCGCACAGATACGCAGTATTTT. Protein product: CASSPQGRTDTQYF.

The rearrangement links TRBV9 to TRBJ1-3; no reliable D call. CDR3 size: 14 residues. CDR1 is SGDLS, CDR2 YYNGEE, per germline. Deletions cut 2 bases from V and 3 bases from J, with 9 bases between. The CDR3 DNA reads TGTGCCAGCAGCGTGGTGCAGGATGGAAACACCATATATTTT. Residues: CASSVVQDGNTIYF.

This sequence joins TRBV7-8 and TRBJ2-7, with D tentatively TRBD1 (5 bases). The V and J ends lost 0 bases and 7 bases respectively, with 19 bases between them. CDR1 and CDR2 (germline): SGHVS, FQNEAQ. The CDR3 spans 16 residues. CDR3 sequence (DNA): TGTGCCAGCAGCTTAGCTCCACAGGAATCTACGAGGGAGCAGTACTTC. Translation: CASSLAPQESTREQYF.